This T cell receptor (beta chain) is drawn from a study of cytomegalovirus exposure and HLA in healthy donors (dated by TCRdb to 2015 to 2018). Regarding the study in general: According to an earlier analysis of a few hundred of the donors, about 179 million T cells yielded roughly 110 million unique TCR beta sequences and about 300 Gb of sequence data. An early release covering approximately 600 HLA-typed donors comprised about 300 gigabases of sequencing data and 65 million to 100 million unique TCR sequences. Among the approximately 400 genotyped donors, approximately 77% belonged to the genetic ancestry cluster associated with self-reported Caucasian donors. The study aimed to test whether signatures of past pathogen exposure could be identified by cataloging public T cell receptors. Using immunosequencing, the study profiled T cell repertoires from some 670 subjects and related those repertoires to cytomegalovirus serostatus. Along with the approximately 650-subject first cohort, a separate validation cohort of over 90 different subjects was used. To predict cytomegalovirus infection status, the study brought together high-throughput TCR immunosequencing, statistical association of individual TCRs with disease status, and machine learning. A later analysis re-analyzed previously published TCR beta repertoires from about 730 donors and added high-resolution HLA genotyping to study TCR occurrence patterns. Rather than drawing on any new phenotypic data, the later analysis identified candidate immune exposures from TCR beta sequences and the way those sequences occurred across donors. In an earlier analysis of 550 to 700 of the donors, high-throughput TCR beta sequencing was used to judge whether each TCR beta V gene segment behaved as functional or pseudogenic. Donor age, sex, ethnicity and CMV serostatus were collected together with the repertoire data. A later genetic analysis took genome-wide SNP genotypes for about three fifths of the roughly 670 donors and used that subset as a discovery cohort. All discovery cohort repertoires had been generated on a single sequencing platform. HLA typing included class I and class II loci at four-digit resolution. The number of donors typed differed by locus, with roughly 629-640 for A, B, C, DRB1 and DQB1, around 560 for DQA1, 600 to 610 for DPA1, and roughly 450 for DPB1. Roughly 5 DR-DQ haplotypes were handled as single units for association and clustering, since linkage in the cohort was strong. Among some 400 genotyped donors of the cohort, an average of 235,054 unique TCR beta nucleotide sequences were sequenced per donor, roughly 20% of them non-productive.

Here is what the overall study found, with its caveats: Several of the top co-occurrence clusters appeared to be linked to parvovirus B19, influenza, CMV and Epstein-Barr virus, according to a later analysis. Only TCR beta chains were sequenced in this cohort, and the absence of alpha or paired-chain data limited detectable features. In a later genetic analysis, fewer N-insertions in productive TCRs were reported among donors in an Asian-associated ancestry cluster than the roughly 700-donor mean. CMV serostatus was the only immune exposure information available for the cohort. An association between a missense DCLRE1C variant and V-gene and J-gene trimming of TCR beta chains was found in a later genetic analysis and replicated in an independent cohort. Specific HLA alleles were associated with about 17,000 TCR beta sequences at a false discovery rate of 0.05 in a later analysis. A further reported finding was that TCR beta sequences accurately predicted the HLA-A and HLA-B alleles for most subjects in the first cohort. The earlier analysis of around 600 of the donors excluded some 15 rarely observed V segments, including chromosome 9 orphons, because counts were too low. A few of the identified cytomegalovirus-associated TCR beta chains were confirmed in vitro to be specific for cytomegalovirus antigens. The authors suggested that the approach could potentially be extended to other disease states and immunological phenotypes. Some IMGT-functional V segments, including TRBV6-2 and TRBV6-3, could not be told apart with the 87-base-pair reads, so those segments were excluded. Most TCR sequences were observed very rarely across donors, whereas some public TCRs were present in many individuals. According to a later analysis, TCR association rates differed among HLA loci, with DRB1 alleles showing the most associated TCRs and HLA-C alleles showing the fewest. In both the original and validation cohorts, the classifier was reported to diagnose cytomegalovirus status with high specificity and sensitivity. Because HLA typing was missing for some donors at each locus, association tests included only the typed subset. The sequencing pipeline was judged likely to have produced a cluster of highly shared sequence variants as a technical artifact. In an earlier analysis of approximately 600 of the donors, most TCR beta V segments were observed in productive rearrangements about 90% or about 30% of the time, broadly matching IMGT annotations. Presence/absence analyses assumed roughly uniform sequencing depth across donors, an assumption that may not hold. The study gave a list of 150 to 200 TCR beta chains associated with cytomegalovirus. In a later analysis, HLA-associated TCR beta chains showed more clonal expansion and lower generation probabilities than non-associated chains that were equally common. Strong co-occurrence of HLA alleles, especially DR and DQ, made assigning TCR associations to individual alleles difficult. According to a later analysis, most CMV-associated TCR beta chains appeared to be HLA-restricted, and the HLA associations seemed to be driven largely by CMV exposure. Linkage disequilibrium might explain the correlated functional status among segregating V segments, but an unknown experimental factor could not be ruled out.

The cohort consisted of fewer than 700 healthy bone marrow donors. At the time of sampling, all cohort members were nominally healthy, though unrecorded immune exposures were likely present. The donor was CMV seropositive and was included in the group of almost 300 seropositive cohort members. A peripheral blood sample was collected from each donor, and TCR beta sequencing was performed on peripheral blood mononuclear cells. Genomic DNA extraction from the blood cell samples was performed with the Qiagen DNeasy Blood Extraction Kit. Libraries came from the immunoSEQ multiplex PCR assay. The multiplex PCR relied on a mix of 60 forward primers for TCR Vbeta segments and 13 reverse primers for TCR Jbeta segments. The CDR3 region of rearranged TCR beta genes was amplified from genomic DNA with a multiplex PCR assay. The Illumina HiSeq System was used to sequence the amplified TCR beta libraries as 87-base-pair reads. The authors' pipeline ran thus. A later analysis tallied roughly 80 million unique TCR beta chains across the 600 to 700 repertoires, and some 12 million of those chains were shared by two or more donors. A nearest-neighbor algorithm error-corrected the raw reads and collapsed the reads into unique sequences, merging closely related sequences to remove PCR and sequencing errors. V, D and J gene segments were assigned by aligning CDR3 sequences to IMGT reference sequences. For a sequence to be retained, a match of at least six nucleotides was required to both a V gene segment and a J gene segment. Rearrangements were called productive when the CDR3 lacked stop codons and stayed in frame with V and J; all others were non-productive. CDR3 was defined by IMGT convention, running from the second conserved V-encoded cysteine to the conserved J-encoded phenylalanine. In an earlier analysis of more than 550 of the donors, sequences lacking an unambiguous match to a single V gene segment were excluded. An earlier analysis of around 600 of the donors classified V segments as functional when productive rearrangements were above 56.7% and as segregating when the standard deviation between donors was above 5%. A statistical classification framework was developed to diagnose cytomegalovirus status using the catalog of TCR beta chain sequences. In a later analysis, TCR nucleotide sequences were compared against IMGT/GENE-DB human TR gene sequences so that V and J genes could be assigned. The TCRdist pipeline was used in a later analysis to assign CDR3 sequences and most-parsimonious VDJ recombination scenarios. In a later analysis, every TCR beta chain was defined by the combination of its CDR3 amino acid sequence and its V-gene family, and reads without a unique V-gene family were dropped. To address suspected cross-contamination and a sequencing artifact, a later analysis removed over 500 highly shared, low-generation-probability nucleotide sequences. In a later analysis, a clonal expansion index for each public chain was calculated from normalized within-repertoire ranks of inferred template counts. In a later analysis, generation probabilities were computed with a VDJ recombination model fitted to out-of-frame rearrangements, and the resulting probabilities were checked against IGoR. In a later analysis, hypergeometric tests were used to score TCR-TCR, TCR-HLA and TCR-CMV co-occurrence, with a repertoire-size bias correction applied to TCR pairs. To estimate false discovery rates, a later analysis permuted the HLA or CMV assignments 20 times. In a later analysis, co-occurring TCRs were grouped using DBSCAN, with TCRdist sequence similarity added in when clustering inside HLA-allele-positive subsets. Repertoires with fewer than 30,000 or more than 120,000 public chains were left out of co-occurrence clustering, as were about 5 repertoires with anomalous nucleotide sharing. TCRdb mirrors the immuneACCESS table, restricted to in-frame sequences. Some clones are absent from its copies; in checked studies, under half trace to an unresolved V gene, and the reason for the others is unknown. Clone size and V and J calls were adopted from that table, with D and trimming inferred from the DNA. Across this sample there are 150,000 to 250,000 clones, with less than 80% seen only once. The ten top clones hold 4.4% of the sample.

This clone was counted between two and nine times. What antigen it recognizes has not been identified. Within one base of it there is no much larger clone, and no base qualities were kept. V was cut back by 1 base and J by 1 base, leaving a gap of 11 bases between them. The CDR3 runs 14 amino acids, cysteine and phenylalanine included. The read is trimmed to its CDR3 DNA, 42 bases read in frame from base 1. CDR1 and CDR2 were assigned from the germline V gene as SQVTM and ANQGSEA. Sequencing input: PBMCs. This chain is built from TRBV29-1 and TRBJ2-7; the D gene identity is not certain. The TCR comes from a woman aged 25 to 39 in good health and CMV-seropositive. The DNA is TGCAGCGTTGAAGGTTTTGACAAATCCTACGAGCAGTACTTC. Translated, it gives CSVEGFDKSYEQYF.